This TCR beta chain was documented in a study of shared clonotypes between healthy human individuals (dated by TCRdb to between 2020 and 2021). Turning to the overall study: The cohort comprised two women and a few men aged 18 to 49 years. For each donor, CD4 naive and CD4 memory were each run on three plates, CD8 naive on two plates, and CD8 memory on one plate. To increase sequencing depth and limit assay-specific biases, different laboratories used diverse techniques to prepare libraries and sequence TCR repertoires. The study deeply sequenced blood TCR repertoires of about 5 healthy adults to estimate repertoire size and the extent of clonotype sharing between individuals. Between about 0.94 and 8.9 billion PBMCs per donor were obtained by leukapheresis. Study-level results and caveats: The genetic and exposure-history diversity represented was limited by the small number of donors. Incomplete sequencing was indicated by rarefaction of sorted-subset datasets, despite the large sequencing depth. When a handful of donors were compared, the shared fraction of clonotypes was about 5% for naive CD4, 3.5% for naive CD8, 2.3% for memory CD4, and less than 0.5% for memory CD8. Pairwise subsampling led to the expectation that sequencing depth would affect the degree of clonotype sharing among donors. Estimated clonotype richness was generally larger for naive than for memory subsets. Higher generation probabilities were observed for clonotypes shared by all four sorted-subset donors than for non-shared clonotypes. Sampling was limited to blood, and TCR repertoires in tissue likely differ from TCR repertoires in blood.

Between the V and J ends, shortened by 3 bases and 7 bases respectively, the junction contains 9 bases. CDR1 is given as MNHNS and CDR2 as SASEGT, both from the germline V gene. The CDR3, cysteine through phenylalanine, is 12 amino acids long. Only CDR3 DNA is held: 36 bases, read in frame from base 1. Using the deep immunoSEQ assay, multiplex PCR amplified TCR CDR3 regions from genomic DNA. Genomic DNA extracted from each cell subset was distributed evenly over all wells of several immunoSEQ 96-well plates, and each plate served as one replicate. For sorted subsets, 150 to 200 ng genomic DNA, equal to about 30,000 T cell genomes, was loaded into each replicate PCR. The purified libraries were quantified using a Qubit 3.0 fluorometer, sized with a Bioanalyzer 2100, and then quantified again using the KAPA Library Quantification kit. Every immunoSEQ 96-well plate was sequenced on a separate single-read 150-cycle Illumina NextSeq 550 flow cell. In the original analysis: Because the immunoSEQ output included only junctional sequences and no quality scores, the filtering could not be the same as the filtering used for full-length reads. Sequences were annotated with PyIR, a Python wrapper for IgBLAST v1.9, using IMGT germline references to assign V/J genes and CDR3. Reads were filtered out if the reads had weak V/J assignments (E-value above 1e-6), no CDR3, stop codons, out-of-frame junctions, or ambiguous translated residues. V3J clonotypes were defined as sequences sharing the same inferred V gene, J gene, and CDR3 amino acid sequence. Percentage overlap between repertoires was computed as shared unique clonotypes divided by the size of the smaller repertoire. RTK rarefaction, the Chao1 estimator, and Recon v2.1 estimates of unobserved clonotypes were used to assess repertoire richness. Generation probabilities were computed with OLGA for all TCRbeta clonotypes obtained by the gDNA method from several donors. The source is immuneACCESS, and TCRdb retained only in-frame sequences with V and J called. Part of the clones is not carried over; for the studies checked, unresolved V genes explain less than half of this, and the remainder is unexplained. From that table come the V and J calls and clone size; the DNA was used to work out D and trimming. A total of 2 million or so clones appear in this sample, 85% to 95% of them only once. The ten largest clones add up to 0.1% to 0.15% of the sample.

The donors were healthy, HIV-negative adults with no recently reported acute infections or vaccinations. All donors were Caucasian adults living in Nashville, Tennessee, USA. CD4+ T cells were enriched by magnetic negative selection; naive cells were then positively selected on CD45RA, and the negative fraction formed the memory subset. After blood collection by leukapheresis, PBMCs were isolated using Ficoll-Histopaque density gradient centrifugation and then cryopreserved in the vapor phase of liquid nitrogen. Analytical flow cytometry was used to check the purity and quantity of every magnetically sorted T cell population. Genomic DNA was isolated from every sorted fraction and measured by UV absorbance on a Nanodrop 2000c. Regarding this clone: Its antigen has not been determined. Base-call qualities are not available, and no considerably larger clone is one nucleotide away.

This clonotype originated in a man in his late teens or twenties in good health. Input material: naive CD4+ T cells sorted from blood. The sample's cell subset or site label is to be understood as: CD45RA+ positively selected. This chain joins TRBV6-1 to TRBJ1-2; the D gene cannot be resolved reliably. The DNA sequence is TGTGCCAGCAGTGACCTAGACTCTGGCTACACCTTC. Its protein is CASSDLDSGYTF.